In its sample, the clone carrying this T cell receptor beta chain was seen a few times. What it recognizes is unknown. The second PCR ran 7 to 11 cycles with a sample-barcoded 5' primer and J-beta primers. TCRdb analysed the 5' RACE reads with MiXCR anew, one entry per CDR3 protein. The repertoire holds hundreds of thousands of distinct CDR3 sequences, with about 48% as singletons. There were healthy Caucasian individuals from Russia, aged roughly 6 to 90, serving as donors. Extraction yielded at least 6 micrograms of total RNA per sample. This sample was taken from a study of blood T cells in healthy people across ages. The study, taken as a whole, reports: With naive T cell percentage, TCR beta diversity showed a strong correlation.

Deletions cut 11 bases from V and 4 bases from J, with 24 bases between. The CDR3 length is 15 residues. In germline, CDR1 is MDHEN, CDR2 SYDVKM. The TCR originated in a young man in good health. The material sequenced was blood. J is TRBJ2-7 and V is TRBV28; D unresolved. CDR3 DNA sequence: TGTGCCGTAGCCAGACTCTCCCTCCTTTTTTACGAGCAGTACTTC. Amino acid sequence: CAVARLSLLFYEQYF.